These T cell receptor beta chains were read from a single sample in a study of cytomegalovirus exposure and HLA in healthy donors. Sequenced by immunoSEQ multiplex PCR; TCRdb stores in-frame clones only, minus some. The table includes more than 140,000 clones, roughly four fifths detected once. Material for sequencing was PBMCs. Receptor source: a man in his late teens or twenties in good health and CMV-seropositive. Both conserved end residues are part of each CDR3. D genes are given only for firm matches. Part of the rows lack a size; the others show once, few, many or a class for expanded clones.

cdr3_aa: CASSQWPLPTQETQYF
cdr3_nt: TGTGCCAGCAGCCAATGGCCCCTTCCCACACAAGAGACCCAGTACTTC
v_call: TRBV7-9
clone_size: NA
cdr3_length: 16
d_call: NA
j_call: TRBJ2-5

cdr3_aa: CASSPDRPGGLVPEQYF
cdr3_nt: TGTGCCAGCAGCCCCGACCGGCCCGGGGGGCTCGTCCCCGAGCAGTACTTC
v_call: TRBV25-1
clone_size: few
cdr3_length: 17
d_call: NA
j_call: TRBJ2-7

cdr3_aa: CASSPPGQGSNQPQHF
cdr3_nt: TGTGCCAGTAGTCCTCCAGGACAGGGTAGCAATCAGCCCCAGCATTTT
v_call: TRBV19
clone_size: NA
cdr3_length: 16
d_call: TRBD1
j_call: TRBJ1-5

cdr3_aa: CASSPQGVGTYEQYF
cdr3_nt: TGCGCCAGCAGCCCACAGGGGGTAGGGACCTACGAGCAGTACTTC
v_call: TRBV5-1
clone_size: NA
cdr3_length: 15
d_call: TRBD1
j_call: TRBJ2-7

cdr3_aa: CASSPPVRANYGYTF
cdr3_nt: TGTGCCAGCTCACCACCGGTCAGGGCTAACTATGGCTACACCTTC
v_call: TRBV18
clone_size: NA
cdr3_length: 15
d_call: NA
j_call: TRBJ1-2

cdr3_aa: CASSLAEHQPQHF
cdr3_nt: TGTGCCAGCAGCTTAGCCGAGCATCAGCCCCAGCATTTT
v_call: TRBV11-2
clone_size: few
cdr3_length: 13
d_call: NA
j_call: TRBJ1-5

cdr3_aa: CASSPRGGRTDTQYF
cdr3_nt: TGTGCCAGCTCACCAAGAGGGGGACGGACAGATACGCAGTATTTT
v_call: TRBV18
clone_size: NA
cdr3_length: 15
d_call: NA
j_call: TRBJ2-3

cdr3_aa: CASSQTGSPDGKNIQYF
cdr3_nt: TGTGCCAGCAGTCAGACTGGGAGCCCTGATGGTAAAAACATTCAGTACTTC
v_call: TRBV9
clone_size: NA
cdr3_length: 17
d_call: NA
j_call: TRBJ2-4

cdr3_aa: CASSGTGDRNQPQHF
cdr3_nt: TGTGCCAGTAGCGGGACAGGGGATCGCAATCAGCCCCAGCATTTT
v_call: TRBV19
clone_size: once
cdr3_length: 15
d_call: TRBD1
j_call: TRBJ1-5

cdr3_aa: CSVGPRGQGFLNTEAFF
cdr3_nt: TGCAGCGTTGGTCCCCGGGGACAGGGGTTCTTGAACACTGAAGCTTTCTTT
v_call: TRBV29-1
clone_size: NA
cdr3_length: 17
d_call: TRBD1
j_call: TRBJ1-1

cdr3_aa: CASRPHGQTDTQYF
cdr3_nt: TGTGCCAGCAGGCCCCACGGACAGACAGATACGCAGTATTTT
v_call: TRBV28
clone_size: NA
cdr3_length: 14
d_call: NA
j_call: TRBJ2-3

cdr3_aa: CASSPGTGGTYEQYF
cdr3_nt: TGCGCCAGCAGCCCCGGGACAGGGGGGACCTACGAGCAGTACTTC
v_call: TRBV5-1
clone_size: few
cdr3_length: 15
d_call: TRBD1
j_call: TRBJ2-7

cdr3_aa: CAVDRGRQTEAFF
cdr3_nt: TGTGCCGTTGACAGGGGGCGCCAAACTGAAGCTTTCTTT
v_call: TRBV6-6
clone_size: NA
cdr3_length: 13
d_call: TRBD1
j_call: TRBJ1-1